The entry below describes one TCR beta chain. This specimen includes other DNA sequences encoding the same CDR3. The CDR3 runs to 11 residues. V was clipped by 2 bases and J by 8 bases, with 9 bases between them. Germline V gives CDR1 GTSNPN, CDR2 SVGIG (reference sequence). These data are taken from a study of blood T cell repertoires in COVID-19. Original processing methods: Amplification from reference gene primers served as the basis for estimated nucleated cell counts. TCRdb's copy holds only in-frame clones and misses some; the assay was immunoSEQ multiplex PCR. Clonal size and the V and J genes are those of that table, whereas D and trimming came from the DNA. Among about 68,000 clones, roughly 84% were seen once, and the ten largest hold approximately 8.8%.

This chain joins TRBV30 and TRBJ1-1; D is unclear. The receptor was isolated from a man in his fifties or sixties with active COVID-19. The sequenced sample consisted of peripheral blood. The CDR3 sequence is CAWSPTREAFF. The CDR3 bases are TGTGCCTGGAGTCCGACTCGGGAAGCTTTCTTT. The full variable domain, rest sourced from reference TRBV30 and TRBJ1-1, is SQTIHQWPATLVQPVGSPLSLECTVEGTSNPNLYWYRQAAGRGLQLLFYSVGIGQISSEVPQNLSASRPQDRQFILSSKKLLLSDSGFYLCAWSPTREAFFGQGTRLTVV.